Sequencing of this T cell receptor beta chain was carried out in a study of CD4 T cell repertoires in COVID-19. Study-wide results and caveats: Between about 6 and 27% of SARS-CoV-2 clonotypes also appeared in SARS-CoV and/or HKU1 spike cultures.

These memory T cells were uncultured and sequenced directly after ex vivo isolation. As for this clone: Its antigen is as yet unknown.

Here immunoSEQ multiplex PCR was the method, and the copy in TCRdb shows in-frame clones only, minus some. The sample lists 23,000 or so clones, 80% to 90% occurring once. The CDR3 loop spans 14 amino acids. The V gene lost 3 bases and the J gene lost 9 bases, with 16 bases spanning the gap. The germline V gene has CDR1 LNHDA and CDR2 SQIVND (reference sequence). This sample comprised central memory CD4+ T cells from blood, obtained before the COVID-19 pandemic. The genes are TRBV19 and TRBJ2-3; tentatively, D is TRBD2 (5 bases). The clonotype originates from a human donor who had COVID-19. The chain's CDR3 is CASSMRSGIETQYF. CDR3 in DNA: TGTGCCAGTAGTATGCGGTCCGGGATCGAGACGCAGTATTTT.